This T cell receptor beta chain was sequenced in a study of T-cell memory formation after mild COVID-19. The germline V gene has CDR1 SGHAT and CDR2 FQNNGV. V gave up 5 bases and J gave up 5 bases, with 15 bases separating them. This CDR3 has 14 residues. Overall study results and limits: Whether day 37 second-wave clones are SARS-CoV-2-specific was not confirmed. Of the contracting clones, CD4+ ones lay mainly in CM and EM, and CD8+ ones in EMRA.

The authors produced TCR alpha and TCR beta cDNA libraries with sample barcodes and UMIs by 5'RACE using constant-segment primers. TCRdb redid the calling of the 5' RACE reads with MiXCR, one entry per CDR3 protein. This sample has fewer than 250,000 distinct CDR3 sequences, with over 9.5% found just once. This clonotype appeared a few times. The antigen is unknown. Material: PBMCs or a T cell subset sorted from them (not recorded which). The clonotype comes from a young man who had mild COVID-19 (a few samples of this study predate the infection). Cell type and time point are not known. The chain is built from TRBV11-2 and TRBJ2-5; no reliable D call. CDR3 protein: CASSGATVGETQYF. CDR3 nucleotide sequence: TGTGCCAGCAGCGGAGCTACGGTGGGGGAGACCCAGTACTTC.